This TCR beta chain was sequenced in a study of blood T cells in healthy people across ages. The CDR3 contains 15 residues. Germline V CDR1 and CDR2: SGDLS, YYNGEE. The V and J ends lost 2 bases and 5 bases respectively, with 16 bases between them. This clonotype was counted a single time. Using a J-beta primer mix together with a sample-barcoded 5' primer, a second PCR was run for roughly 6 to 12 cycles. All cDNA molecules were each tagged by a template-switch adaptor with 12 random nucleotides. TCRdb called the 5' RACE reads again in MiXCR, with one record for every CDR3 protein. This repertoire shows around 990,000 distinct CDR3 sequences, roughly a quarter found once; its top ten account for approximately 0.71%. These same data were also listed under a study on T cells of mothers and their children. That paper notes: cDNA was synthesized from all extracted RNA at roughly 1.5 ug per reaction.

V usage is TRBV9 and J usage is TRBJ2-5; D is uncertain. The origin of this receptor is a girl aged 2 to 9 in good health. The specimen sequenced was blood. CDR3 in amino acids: CASSVTWVGTETQYF. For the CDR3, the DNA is TGTGCCAGCAGCGTGACCTGGGTGGGAACGGAGACCCAGTACTTC.